The clone carrying this TCR beta chain was counted only a few times. Its specificity is unknown. Time point specified: newly diagnosed GD, antithyroid drugs for less than 3 months. PBMC-extracted RNA yielded the TCR library. Approximately 10 milliliters of peripheral blood went into EDTA tubes. Germline CDR1 is SEHNR and CDR2 is FQNEAQ (reference sequence). Germline trimming cut 5 bases from V and 6 bases from J; bases unmatched to any gene: 13. This CDR3 is built from 16 residues. The data are from a study of regulatory T cells in long-lasting Graves disease. General study results and limits: Persistent cases favored TRBV28, TRBJ1-2 and TRBJ2-5. Patients whose Graves' disease persisted exhibited lower TCR diversity than those newly diagnosed.

Investigators prepared the TCR beta libraries by applying iRepertoire HTBI primers and Arm-PCR of CDR3 regions. TCRdb ran MiXCR on the multiplex PCR reads and lists one entry per CDR3 protein. The sample contains some 200,000 distinct CDR3 sequences, around 20% of which appear only once. These data also formed part of another study, on T cells in Graves' hyperthyroidism and ophthalmopathy.

The sequence derives from a woman younger than 45 with Graves disease. The chain couples TRBV7-9 to TRBJ1-5; 7 bases line up with TRBD1. The sample in question was peripheral blood mononuclear cells (PBMCs), obtained at new diagnosis, from a patient treated with antithyroid drugs. This CDR3 is CASSPGGQGTVQPQHF. The CDR3 DNA follows: TGTGCCAGCAGCCCAGGGGGGCAGGGGACGGTTCAGCCCCAGCATTTT.